This T cell receptor beta chain was found in a study of vaccination effects on CD4 cells after COVID-19. Study-level information: Either the BNT162b2 or mRNA-1273 vaccine was given to participants in two doses. Overall study results and limits: Late in the post-vaccination period, infection-induced and vaccine-induced clones underwent marked clonal contraction.

Before sequencing took place, the ViraFEST assay used viral peptide pools to expand antigen-specific CD4+ T cells. The culture ran for 10 to 11 days, and then CD4+ T cells were isolated. The study found no prior SARS-CoV-2 infection in the vaccine recipients, who tested negative for nucleocapsid antibodies. Cultures of under 2.5 million PBMC per well contained about 10 IU/ml IL-2 plus 10 ug/ml peptides. IL-2 medium supplanted half the medium on days 3 and 7. With 9 bases removed from V and 1 base from J, the gap between germline ends came to 0 bases. CDR3 size: 9 residues. Germline assignment: CDR1 MRHNA and CDR2 SNTAGT. Data came from immunoSEQ multiplex PCR; TCRdb stores just in-frame clones and leaves some out. Of 60,000 to 65,000 clones listed, 70% to 85% are singletons. For this clone: Its target is not known.

J is TRBJ1-2 and V is TRBV6-4; D unclear. The TCR originated in a human donor who received a COVID-19 vaccine. The sequencing used CD4+ T cells from PBMCs cultured with HCoV-OC43 spike peptides, collected before COVID-19 vaccination. The subset denotes: HCoV-OC43 spike overlapping peptide pool stimulation. CDR3 region: CASNYGYTF. The CDR3 coding sequence is TGTGCCAGTAACTATGGCTACACCTTC.